The rows below give T cell receptor beta chains drawn from one sample of a study of shared clonotypes between healthy human individuals. Sequenced by immunoSEQ multiplex PCR; TCRdb stores in-frame clones only, minus some. Among fewer than 2.5 million clones listed, roughly 93% were seen once. Input material: naive CD4+ T cells from PBMCs. These receptors were obtained from a young man in good health. Some clones in this sample may be carry-over from other donors' samples. Both conserved end residues are part of each CDR3. Fields, in order: V gene, J gene, CDR3 protein.

TRBV9	TRBJ1-2	CASSVDGTRFAYTF
TRBV5-1	TRBJ2-1	CASSQAGSSYNEQFF
TRBV28	TRBJ2-7	CASSFTHGAATYEQYF
TRBV6-1	TRBJ2-1	CASSGRRTRGGPSYNEQFF
TRBV9	TRBJ2-1	CASTAGGSYNEQFF
TRBV7-3	TRBJ2-2	CASSLSTRTGELFF
TRBV7-9	TRBJ2-7	CASSSPHSGSYEQYF
TRBV5-1	TRBJ1-2	CASSWGTGPGYTF
TRBV6-5	TRBJ2-7	CASSYAGDRYEQYF
TRBV10-3	TRBJ1-1	CAISESAGRATEAFF
TRBV2	TRBJ1-1	CASSEGPPSF
TRBV14	TRBJ1-2	CASSQIGLAYGYTF
TRBV4-3	TRBJ2-2	CASSHDWGQGGTGELFF
TRBV30	TRBJ1-2	CACKLQDNYGYTF
TRBV6-5	TRBJ1-2	CASRRTGTGGNTF
TRBV25-1	TRBJ1-1	CASSAVGGRGNTEAFF
TRBV27	TRBJ2-7	CASSLSRGRSYEQYF
TRBV7-9	TRBJ2-5	CASSPSRKETQYF
TRBV10-3	TRBJ2-5	CAISGGGLETQYF
TRBV9	TRBJ1-5	CASSVGFGSNQPQHF
TRBV6-1	TRBJ2-5	CASSVLADQETQYF
TRBV6-5	TRBJ1-2	CASSPHQPYGYTF